This T cell receptor (beta chain) was documented in a study of cytomegalovirus exposure and HLA in healthy donors. In this sample, this clone turned up a few times. Regarding donors, all were healthy bone marrow donors. The study ran its PCR with 60 Vbeta and 13 Jbeta primers. Produced via immunoSEQ multiplex PCR; TCRdb's table is partial and in-frame only. Seen here are about 230,000 clones, 70% to 85% observed once, and the top ten hold approximately 2.6%. This TCR was sampled from a woman between 55 and 75 years old in good health and CMV-seropositive. The sequenced material came from PBMCs.

CDR3 in amino acids: CASSLSAGGGNEQFF. The CDR3 nucleotides read TGTGCCAGCAGCTTGTCTGCGGGGGGCGGAAATGAGCAGTTCTTC. The gene calls are TRBV5-4 and TRBJ2-1; TRBD2 matches 8 bases. Germline values: CDR1 SGHNT, CDR2 YYREEE (reference sequence). CDR3 length: 15 residues. J gave up 7 bases and V 1 base, and 7 bases lay outside the gene matches.